Listed below are T cell receptor beta chains from one sample, sequenced in a study of blood T cell repertoires in COVID-19. Produced via immunoSEQ multiplex PCR; TCRdb's table is partial and in-frame only. The sample consists of fewer than 350,000 clones, roughly 87% of them appearing once. Material: peripheral blood. The receptors come from a woman between 55 and 75 years old with COVID-19, enrolled during active disease. Both conserved end residues are part of each CDR3. The D gene is left open where the match is weak. Expanded clones get a size class; other rows say once, few or many, or leave the size out.

TRBJ1-5	NA	14	TRBV5-5	NA	CASSPGGANQPQHF	TGTGCCAGCAGCCCGGGGGGAGCAAATCAGCCCCAGCATTTT
TRBJ1-5	once	14	TRBV3-1/TRBV3-2	NA	CASSQGLSNQPQHF	TGTGCCAGCAGCCAAGGACTGAGCAATCAGCCCCAGCATTTT
TRBJ1-1	NA	15	TRBV6-5	TRBD1	CASSSIRQGGTEAFF	TGTGCCAGCAGTTCCATTAGACAGGGAGGCACTGAAGCTTTCTTT
TRBJ2-1	NA	15	TRBV28	TRBD2	CASVNSGGANNEQFF	TGTGCCAGCGTCAATAGCGGGGGGGCAAATAATGAGCAGTTCTTC
TRBJ2-1	NA	14	TRBV5-1	TRBD1	CASSLGQGGDEQFF	TGCGCCAGCAGCCTGGGACAGGGTGGGGATGAGCAGTTCTTC
TRBJ1-5	once	16	TRBV2	NA	CASSETQGIGNQPQHF	TGTGCCAGCAGTGAGACCCAGGGAATAGGGAATCAGCCCCAGCATTTT
TRBJ1-1	NA	15	TRBV4-1	NA	CASSQGKAGDTEAFF	TGCGCCAGCAGCCAAGGTAAGGCCGGGGACACTGAAGCTTTCTTT
TRBJ1-2	NA	11	TRBV2	NA	CASQILYGYTF	TGTGCCAGCCAGATCCTCTATGGCTACACCTTC
TRBJ1-5	once	14	TRBV5-1	TRBD1	CASTETGGGQPQHF	TGCGCCAGCACGGAAACAGGGGGAGGTCAGCCCCAGCATTTT
TRBJ1-2	NA	15	TRBV23-1	NA	CASSPKLDRDYGYTF	TGCGCCAGCAGCCCAAAATTGGACAGAGATTATGGCTACACCTTC
TRBJ2-5	once	18	TRBV28	NA	CASSFIRHWTAIQETQYF	TGTGCCAGCAGTTTCATCCGCCACTGGACAGCGATCCAAGAGACCCAGTACTTC
TRBJ1-2	NA	15	TRBV21-1	NA	CASSKDSRGGEGYTF	TGTGCCAGCAGCAAAGACTCCCGGGGGGGCGAGGGCTACACCTTC
TRBJ2-3	NA	17	TRBV5-1	NA	CASSPEWASESTDTQYF	TGCGCCAGCAGCCCAGAGTGGGCCTCCGAAAGCACAGATACGCAGTATTTT